A single T cell receptor (beta chain) is shown here with its context. The data belong to a study of blood T cell repertoires in COVID-19. Methods used by the authors: Amplification from reference gene primers served as the basis for estimated nucleated cell counts. Only in-frame clones appear in the TCRdb table, and some are missing; sequencing was by immunoSEQ multiplex PCR. V, J and clone size are taken as reported in that table, and D and trimming were inferred from the DNA itself. The data hold approximately 240,000 clones, with 65% to 85% observed a single time. CDR1 and CDR2 from the germline V gene are SQVTM and ANQGSEA. The length of the CDR3 is 16 residues. With 2 bases clipped from V and 6 bases from J, the junction kept 8 bases outside the gene matches.

This TCR came from a woman in her twenties or thirties who had recovered from COVID-19. This rearrangement joins TRBV29-1 to TRBJ2-1, with TRBD2 matching over 12 bases. Sequencing used peripheral blood. The CDR3 DNA reads TGCAGCGTTGAATGGAGACTAGCGGGAGTGAGCAATGAGCAGTTCTTC. As protein: CSVEWRLAGVSNEQFF.